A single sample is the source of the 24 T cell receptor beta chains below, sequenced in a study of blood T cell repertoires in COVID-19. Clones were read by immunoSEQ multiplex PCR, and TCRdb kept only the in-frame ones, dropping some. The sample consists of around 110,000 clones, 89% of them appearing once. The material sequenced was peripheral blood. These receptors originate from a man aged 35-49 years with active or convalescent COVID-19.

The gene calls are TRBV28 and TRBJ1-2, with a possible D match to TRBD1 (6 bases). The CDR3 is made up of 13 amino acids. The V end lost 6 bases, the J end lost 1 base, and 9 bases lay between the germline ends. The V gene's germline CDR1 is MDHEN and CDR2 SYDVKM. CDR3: CASRDSINYGYTF. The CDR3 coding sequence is TGTGCCAGCAGGGACAGTATTAACTATGGCTACACCTTC.

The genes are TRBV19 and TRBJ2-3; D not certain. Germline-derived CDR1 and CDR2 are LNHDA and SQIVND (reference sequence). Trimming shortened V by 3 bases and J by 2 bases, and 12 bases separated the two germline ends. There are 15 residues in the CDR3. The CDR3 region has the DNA TGTGCCAGTAGTATGGTAGTTCCCCCCACAGATACGCAGTATTTT. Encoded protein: CASSMVVPPTDTQYF.

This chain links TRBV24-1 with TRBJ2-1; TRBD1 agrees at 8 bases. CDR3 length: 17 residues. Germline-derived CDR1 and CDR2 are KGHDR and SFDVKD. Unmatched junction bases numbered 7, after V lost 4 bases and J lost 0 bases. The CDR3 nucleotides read TGTGCCACCAGTGACCCGGACAGGGTGAGCTCCTACAATGAGCAGTTCTTC. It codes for CATSDPDRVSSYNEQFF.

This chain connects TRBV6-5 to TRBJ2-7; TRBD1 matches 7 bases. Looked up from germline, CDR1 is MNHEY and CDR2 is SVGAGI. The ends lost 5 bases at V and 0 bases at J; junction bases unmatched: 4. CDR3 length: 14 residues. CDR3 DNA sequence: TGTGCCAGCAGTCTCGGGACAGCCTCCTACGAGCAGTACTTC. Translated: CASSLGTASYEQYF.

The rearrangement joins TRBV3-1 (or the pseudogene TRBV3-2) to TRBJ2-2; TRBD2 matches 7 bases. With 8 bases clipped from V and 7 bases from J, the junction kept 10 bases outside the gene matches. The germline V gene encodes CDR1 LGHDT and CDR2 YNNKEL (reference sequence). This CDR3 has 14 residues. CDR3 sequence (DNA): TGTGCCAGCGGGTGGCGAGGGACTATCGGGGAGCTGTTTTTT. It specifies CASGWRGTIGELFF.

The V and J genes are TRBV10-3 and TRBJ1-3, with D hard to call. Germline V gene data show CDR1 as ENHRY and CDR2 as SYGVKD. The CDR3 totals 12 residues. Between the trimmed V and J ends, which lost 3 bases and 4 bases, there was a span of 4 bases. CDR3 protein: CAISDRGNTIYF. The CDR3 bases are TGTGCCATCAGTGACCGGGGAAACACCATATATTTT.

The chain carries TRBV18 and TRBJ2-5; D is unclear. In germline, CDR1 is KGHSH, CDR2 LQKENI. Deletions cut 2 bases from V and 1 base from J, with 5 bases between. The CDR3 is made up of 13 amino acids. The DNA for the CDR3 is TGTGCCAGCTCACCATTAGCCCAAGAGACCCAGTACTTC. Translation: CASSPLAQETQYF.

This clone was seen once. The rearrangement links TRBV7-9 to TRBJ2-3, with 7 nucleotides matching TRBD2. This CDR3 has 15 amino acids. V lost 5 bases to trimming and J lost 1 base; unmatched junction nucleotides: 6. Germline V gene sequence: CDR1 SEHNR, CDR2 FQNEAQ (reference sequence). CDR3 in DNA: TGTGCCAGCAGCGGTGGGACTACCCGCACAGATACGCAGTATTTT. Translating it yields CASSGGTTRTDTQYF.

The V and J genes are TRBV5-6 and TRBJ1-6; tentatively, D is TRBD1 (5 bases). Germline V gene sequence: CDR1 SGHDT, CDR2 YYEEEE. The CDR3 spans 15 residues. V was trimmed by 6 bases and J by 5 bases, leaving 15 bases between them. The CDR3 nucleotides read TGTGCCAGCACCTGGGGGGGGAGAGATAATTCACCCCTCCACTTT. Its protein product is CASTWGGRDNSPLHF.

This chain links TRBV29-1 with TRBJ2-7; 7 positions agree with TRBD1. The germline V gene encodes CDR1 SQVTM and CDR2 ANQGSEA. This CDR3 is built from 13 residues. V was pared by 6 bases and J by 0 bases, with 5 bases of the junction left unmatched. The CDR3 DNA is TGCAGCGTCCAGACAGGGAGCTCCTACGAGCAGTACTTC. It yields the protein CSVQTGSSYEQYF.

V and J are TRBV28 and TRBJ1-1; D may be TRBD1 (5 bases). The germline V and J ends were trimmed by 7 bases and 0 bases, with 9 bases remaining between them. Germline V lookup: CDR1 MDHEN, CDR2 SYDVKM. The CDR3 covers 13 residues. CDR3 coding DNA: TGTGCCAGCAAGACAGACATGAACACTGAAGCTTTCTTT. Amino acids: CASKTDMNTEAFF.

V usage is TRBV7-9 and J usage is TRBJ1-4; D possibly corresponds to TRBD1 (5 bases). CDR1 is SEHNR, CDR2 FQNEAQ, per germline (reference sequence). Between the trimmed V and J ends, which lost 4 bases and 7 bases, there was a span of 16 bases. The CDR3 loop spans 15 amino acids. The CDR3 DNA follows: TGTGCCAGCAGCTCCCTTGGACACGGTGGTGAAAAACTGTTTTTT. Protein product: CASSSLGHGGEKLFF. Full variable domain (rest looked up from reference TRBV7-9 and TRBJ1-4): DTGVSQNPRHKITKRGQNVTFRCDPISEHNRLYWYRQTLGQGPEFLTYFQNEAQLEKSRLLSDRFSAERPKGSFSTLEIQRTEQGDSAMYLCASSSLGHGGEKLFFGSGTQLSVL.

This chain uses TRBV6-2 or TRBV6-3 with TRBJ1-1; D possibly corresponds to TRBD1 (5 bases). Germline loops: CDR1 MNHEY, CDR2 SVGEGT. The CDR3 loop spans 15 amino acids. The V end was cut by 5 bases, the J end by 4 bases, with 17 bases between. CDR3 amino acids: CASSTSDGAATEAFF. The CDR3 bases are TGTGCCAGCAGTACCTCAGATGGGGCGGCCACTGAAGCTTTCTTT.

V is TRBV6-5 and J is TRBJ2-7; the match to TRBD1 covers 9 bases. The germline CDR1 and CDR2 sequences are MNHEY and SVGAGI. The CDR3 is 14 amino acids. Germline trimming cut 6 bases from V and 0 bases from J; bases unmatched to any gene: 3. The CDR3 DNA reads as TGTGCCAGCAGCTGGGACAGGGCCTCCTACGAGCAGTACTTC. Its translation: CASSWDRASYEQYF.

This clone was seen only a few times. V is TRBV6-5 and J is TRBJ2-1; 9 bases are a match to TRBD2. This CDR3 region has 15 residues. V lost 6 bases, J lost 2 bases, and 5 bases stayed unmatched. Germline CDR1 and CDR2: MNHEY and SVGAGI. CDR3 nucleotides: TGTGCCAGCAGATCTAGCGGGAATACCTACAATGAGCAGTTCTTC. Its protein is CASRSSGNTYNEQFF.

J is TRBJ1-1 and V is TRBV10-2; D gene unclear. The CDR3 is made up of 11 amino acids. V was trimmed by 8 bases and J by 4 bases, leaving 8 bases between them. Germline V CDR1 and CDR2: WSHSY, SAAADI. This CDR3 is CASHEGTEAFF. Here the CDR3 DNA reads TGCGCCAGCCACGAGGGCACTGAAGCTTTCTTT.

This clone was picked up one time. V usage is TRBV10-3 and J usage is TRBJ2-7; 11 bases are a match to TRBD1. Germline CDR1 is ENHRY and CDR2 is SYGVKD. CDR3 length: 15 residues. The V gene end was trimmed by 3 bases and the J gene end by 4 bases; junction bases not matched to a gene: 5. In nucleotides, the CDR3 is TGTGCCATCAGTGACGTCGGGACAGGGGGTTACGAGCAGTACTTC. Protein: CAISDVGTGGYEQYF.

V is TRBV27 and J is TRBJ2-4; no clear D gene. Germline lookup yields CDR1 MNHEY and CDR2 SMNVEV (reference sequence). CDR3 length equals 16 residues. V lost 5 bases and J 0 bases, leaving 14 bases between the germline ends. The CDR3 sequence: CASSVRDGLAKNIQYF. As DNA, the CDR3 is TGTGCCAGCAGTGTCAGAGACGGGTTAGCCAAAAACATTCAGTACTTC.

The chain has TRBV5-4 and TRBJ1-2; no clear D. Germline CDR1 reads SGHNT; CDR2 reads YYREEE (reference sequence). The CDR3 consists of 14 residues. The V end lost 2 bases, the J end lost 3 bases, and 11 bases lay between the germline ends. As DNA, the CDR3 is TGTGCCAGCAGCTTTTCCCTAGCATACTATGGCTACACCTTC. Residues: CASSFSLAYYGYTF.

In DNA, the CDR3 is TGTGCCAGCAGTGAATATCCCTGGACTAGCCCTAACACCGGGGAGCTGTTTTTT. It encodes CASSEYPWTSPNTGELFF. The chain employs TRBV2 and TRBJ2-2; 8 bases are a match to TRBD2. J gave up 2 bases and V 2 bases, and 10 bases lay outside the gene matches. The CDR3 loop spans 18 amino acids. CDR1 is SNHLY and CDR2 is FYNNEI in the germline V gene.

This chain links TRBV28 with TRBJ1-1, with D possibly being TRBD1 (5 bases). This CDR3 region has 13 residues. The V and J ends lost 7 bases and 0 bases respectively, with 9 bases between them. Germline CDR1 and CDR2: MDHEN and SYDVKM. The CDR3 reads CASKLTVNTEAFF. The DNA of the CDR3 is TGTGCCAGCAAGCTGACAGTGAACACTGAAGCTTTCTTT.

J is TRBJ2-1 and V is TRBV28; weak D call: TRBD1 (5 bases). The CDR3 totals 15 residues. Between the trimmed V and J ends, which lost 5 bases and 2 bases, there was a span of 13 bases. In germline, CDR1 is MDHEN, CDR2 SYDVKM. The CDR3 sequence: CASSQTGAPYNEQFF. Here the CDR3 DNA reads TGTGCCAGCAGTCAAACAGGAGCTCCCTACAATGAGCAGTTCTTC.

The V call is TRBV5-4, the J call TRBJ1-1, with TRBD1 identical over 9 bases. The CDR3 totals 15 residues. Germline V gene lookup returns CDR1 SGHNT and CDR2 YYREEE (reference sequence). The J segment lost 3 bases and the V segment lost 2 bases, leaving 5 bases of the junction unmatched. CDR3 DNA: TGTGCCAGCAGCTTTACCGGGACAGGGTACACTGAAGCTTTCTTT. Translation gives CASSFTGTGYTEAFF.

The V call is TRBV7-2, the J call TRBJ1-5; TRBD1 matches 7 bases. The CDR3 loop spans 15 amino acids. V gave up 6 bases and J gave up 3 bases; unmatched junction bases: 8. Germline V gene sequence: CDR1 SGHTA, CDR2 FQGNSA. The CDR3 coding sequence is TGTGCCAGCAGAATACAGGGGCTTCCCAATCAGCCCCAGCATTTT. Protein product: CASRIQGLPNQPQHF.